What follows describes a single T cell receptor beta chain. There are many counts of this clonotype. Its antigen is unknown. Base quality data are lacking; no much larger clone is found one base away. For repertoire sequencing, TCR beta CDR3 regions were amplified from RNA transcripts. HTBI primers and the Qiagen OneStep RT-PCR kit were used in a first-round RT-PCR, which was followed by a second-round multiplex PCR, size selection and purification. The libraries underwent paired-end sequencing with 100 bp reads on an Illumina HiSeq2000. The source study handled its data this way. Reads were processed with SOAPnuke, discarding reads with adapters, uncalled bases, mean Phred below 15, or no exact constant-primer or identifier match. High-quality paired reads were merged with COPE v1.2.5. Unique nucleotide sequences were defined as clonotypes and aligned to IMGT TRB V, D and J references using MiTCR v1.1. Only V-J combinations with frequency above 0.0001 were analysed, covering more than 99% of repertoires. For each V-J combination, a TCR clonal expansion and chaos score was defined as F50 clonal expansion divided by the chaos observed in the TCRdist matrix. Welch's t-statistics and random forest were used to narrow the features down to around 13 V-J combinations, which were then fed into a naive Bayes classifier. The similarity between thyroid and blood repertoires was quantified using the Morisita-Horn index. The public reads were reprocessed in TCRdb via fastp at Q25 and MiXCR, keeping in-frame beta chains. Each entry is one CDR3 protein sequence, shown with its most common DNA and genes. The V and J calls shown here were made by TCRdb, not taken from the authors' results. The sample table records around 340,000 distinct CDR3 sequences; roughly 15% of these occur just once. Of the sample, approximately 13% falls within the top ten clones.

The sample originates from a study of Graves' ophthalmopathy and Graves' hyperthyroidism (dated by TCRdb to 2016 to 2018). In terms of the full investigation: Peripheral blood was collected before any treatment was given, at the time of initial diagnosis. The study used TCR beta repertoire signatures to distinguish Graves' ophthalmopathy from Graves' hyperthyroidism and to predict progression to ophthalmopathy. In total, approximately 130 blood samples were TCR-sequenced: around 42 ophthalmopathy, some 75 hyperthyroidism and roughly 17 hyperthyroidism-to-ophthalmopathy patients. To explore V-J signatures distinguishing ophthalmopathy from hyperthyroidism, a discovery set of 100 patients (about 41 ophthalmopathy, 55 to 60 stable hyperthyroidism) was enrolled. An independent validation cohort comprised around 19 hyperthyroidism patients and about 16 patients who later progressed from hyperthyroidism to ophthalmopathy. In more than five hyperthyroidism patients, T-cell repertoires of thyroid tissue and blood were compared. Once sampling was done, hyperthyroidism patients were given methimazole at a starting dose of 30 mg daily, while ophthalmopathy patients were given high-dose intravenous methylprednisolone.

The V end loses 5 bases and the J end loses 9 bases, and a stretch of 8 bases separates them. From the cysteine through the phenylalanine, the CDR3 covers 11 amino acids. Only the CDR3 region is kept as DNA, spanning 33 bases read in frame from base 1. Via the germline V gene, CDR1 is MNHEY and CDR2 SVGEGT. The ophthalmopathy patients had moderately to severely active disease, with a Clinical Activity Score of 3 or higher, a NOSPECS grade of 4 or higher, and a disease duration of less than 3 months. Anyone with other autoimmune diseases, uncontrolled infections, pregnancy or lactation was excluded from the study. Clinical symptoms, serum thyroxine, TRAb, thyroid ultrasound and orbital computed tomography were used for diagnosis. Ficoll-Paque density gradient centrifugation was used to isolate PBMCs from 9.5 to 10 ml of fresh peripheral blood. Trizol reagent was used to extract the total RNA, and its quality was then checked on an Agilent 2100 Bioanalyzer.

Overall study results and their limits: Sample size was not predetermined statistically, and investigators were not blinded to group allocation. In cross-validation, the 13-signature model distinguished ophthalmopathy from stable hyperthyroidism with approximately 90% sensitivity and 81.08% specificity, while in the test set the corresponding values were 80% and 75%. In validation, the model predicted ophthalmopathy progression with nearly 71% sensitivity and 72.22% specificity; more than ten predicted patients were CT-confirmed with GO in a median of approximately 6.5 months. Most of the expanded thyroid clonotypes with a frequency above 0.001 were also detected in blood, and it was suggested that the thyroid immune response may be reflected by blood repertoires.

Sequenced input: peripheral blood. The clonotype comes from an adult man with Graves' ophthalmopathy. The chain is assembled from TRBV6-2 or TRBV6-3 and TRBJ1-5; matching of 5 bases hints at TRBD1 as the D gene. The nucleotides are TGTGCCAGCAGTGACGGGGCGCCCCAGCATTTT. Its coded protein is CASSDGAPQHF.